These 32 T cell receptor beta chains were all obtained from the same sample, sequenced in a study of Ad26.COV2.S vaccination and SARS-CoV-2 variants. Measured with immunoSEQ multiplex PCR; TCRdb has only the in-frame clones, and not every one. The sample records about 420,000 clones, 88% being singletons. Treatment of the sample: 15 to 20 received Ad26.COV2.S at low or high dose, single or two shots; about five received placebo; per-sample allocation not given. Day 63 following the first vaccine or placebo injection was when the samples were taken. The sequencing used peripheral blood, collected in a trial of Ad26.COV2.S vaccine versus placebo. The origin of the receptors is a person aged 18 to 65 who received the Ad26.COV2.S COVID-19 vaccine or a placebo.

The V call is TRBV12-5, the J call TRBJ2-5; TRBD1 matches at 9 bases. The germline V gene encodes CDR1 LGHNT and CDR2 FRNRAP. The CDR3 consists of 17 residues. The junction had 11 bases not matched to a gene; V was cut back by 0 bases and J by 6 bases. The CDR3 region is CASGLVVIRTGVKTQYF. CDR3 nucleotide sequence: TGTGCTAGTGGTTTGGTGGTCATTCGGACAGGGGTCAAGACCCAGTACTTC.

The chain is built from TRBV19 and TRBJ1-1; D remains ambiguous. This CDR3 region has 11 residues. V was cut by 7 bases and J by 3 bases, with 6 bases left in between. The germline gives CDR1 LNHDA, CDR2 SQIVND (reference sequence). CDR3 DNA: TGTGCCAGTATTAGCTACACTGAAGCTTTCTTT. Its translation is CASISYTEAFF. The variable domain in full, with the rest retrieved from reference TRBV19 and TRBJ1-1, is DGGITQSPKYLFRKEGQNVTLSCEQNLNHDAMYWYRQDPGQGLRLIYYSQIVNDFQKGDIAEGYSVSREKKESFPLTVTSAQKNPTAFYLCASISYTEAFFGQGTRLTVV.

This chain uses TRBV27 with TRBJ1-5, with TRBD1 matching 10 bases. This CDR3 is 12 amino acids long. From germline, CDR1 is MNHEY and CDR2 SMNVEV (reference sequence). V lost 6 bases to trimming and J lost 8 bases; unmatched junction nucleotides: 1. CDR3 amino acids: CASRGTGEPQHF. CDR3 DNA: TGTGCCAGCAGAGGGACAGGGGAGCCCCAGCATTTT.

Notes on this clone: At one boundary the junction diverges from the germline segment, which might be a read error. The rearrangement links TRBV7-7 to TRBJ2-2; either TRBD1 or TRBD2 may supply D (5 bases each). This CDR3 region has 14 residues. CDR1 is SSHAT and CDR2 is FNYEAQ in the germline V gene (reference sequence). CDR3 loop: CASSEGTNTGELFF. Written as DNA, the CDR3 is TGTGCTAGCAGCGAGGGGACGAACACCGGGGAGCTGTTTTTT.

This clone has only a few counts. The chain has TRBV4-2 and TRBJ2-6; D is perhaps TRBD1 or TRBD2 (5 bases each). There are 17 residues in the CDR3. Germline lookup yields CDR1 LGHNA and CDR2 YNFKEQ. The V end lost 0 bases, the J end lost 0 bases, and 9 bases lay between the germline ends. The CDR3 DNA reads TGTGCCAGCAGCCAAGATGGGACGGCCTCTGGGGCCAACGTCCTGACTTTC. Translating it yields CASSQDGTASGANVLTF.

V is TRBV5-6 and J is TRBJ1-1; the D gene is possibly TRBD1 (5 bases). The CDR3 has 16 amino acids. The germline V gene has CDR1 SGHDT and CDR2 YYEEEE. V shed 4 bases and J shed 0 bases, with 16 bases lying between them. The CDR3 bases are TGTGCCAGCAGCCTGGTGTCTGGGGGGATGAACACTGAAGCTTTCTTT. Translation gives CASSLVSGGMNTEAFF.

This chain links TRBV6-6 with TRBJ2-7, with 7 bases fitting TRBD2. CDR1 is MNHNY and CDR2 is SVGAGI in the germline V gene (reference sequence). The CDR3 is made up of 15 amino acids. Germline trimming cut 0 bases from V and 0 bases from J; bases unmatched to any gene: 2. CDR3 in DNA: TGTGCCAGCAGTTACTCTAGCGGGTTCTCCTACGAGCAGTACTTC. Protein product: CASSYSSGFSYEQYF.

The rearrangement links TRBV7-9 to TRBJ2-7; D remains unclear. The CDR3 sequence is 14 residues long. From germline, CDR1 is SEHNR and CDR2 FQNEAQ (reference sequence). Trimming shortened V by 1 base and J by 6 bases, and 13 bases separated the two germline ends. As DNA, the CDR3 is TGTGCCAGCAGCTTAGGCCTGGGCCAGACCGAGCAGTACTTC. Amino acid sequence: CASSLGLGQTEQYF.

About this clone: The junction departs from germline at one end; a sequencing error may be responsible. The V and J genes are TRBV30 and TRBJ2-7; the match to TRBD2 covers 10 bases. This CDR3 is built from 12 residues. Germline values: CDR1 GTSNPN, CDR2 SVGIG (reference sequence). DNA of the CDR3: TGTGCCGGGAGCGGGGGGGCTCGCGAGCAGTACTTC. Translation gives CAGSGGAREQYF.

The genes are TRBV4-3 and TRBJ2-1, with a possible D match to TRBD2 (6 bases). CDR1 is LGHNA and CDR2 is YSLEER in the germline V gene. Between the trimmed V and J ends, which lost 0 bases and 0 bases, there was a span of 9 bases. CDR3 length equals 16 residues. CDR3 amino acids: CASSQDLGGSYNEQFF. CDR3 bases: TGCGCCAGCAGCCAAGATCTCGGGGGCTCCTACAATGAGCAGTTCTTC.

The chain joins TRBV23-1 to TRBJ2-3, with D possibly being TRBD1 (5 bases). TRBV23-1 is recorded as an ORF, its role being uncertain. The CDR3 has 16 residues. V was clipped by 4 bases and J by 2 bases, with 16 bases between them. CDR3 in amino acids: CASSRTLGLNTDTQYF. CDR3 nucleotides: TGCGCCAGCAGTCGAACCCTGGGGCTAAACACAGATACGCAGTATTTT.

Written as DNA, the CDR3 is TGTGCCAGCAGTTTCAGGACAGACCACACTGAAGCTTTCTTT. This codes for CASSFRTDHTEAFF. The chain links TRBV27 to TRBJ1-1, with D perhaps TRBD1 (6 bases). The V gene's germline CDR1 is MNHEY and CDR2 SMNVEV (reference sequence). CDR3 length equals 14 residues. The V end was cut by 3 bases, the J end by 3 bases, with 11 bases between.

V is TRBV6-6 and J is TRBJ1-6, with TRBD1 matching over 10 bases. Unmatched junction bases numbered 12, after V lost 5 bases and J lost 8 bases. Germline V gene data show CDR1 as MNHNY and CDR2 as SVGAGI (reference sequence). This CDR3 has 17 residues. The CDR3 loop is CASSPRTGGITDSPLHF. CDR3 bases: TGTGCCAGCAGTCCCCGGACAGGGGGAATTACAGATTCACCCCTCCACTTT.

The chain joins TRBV30 to TRBJ2-1; 13 bases fit TRBD2. The germline V gene has CDR1 GTSNPN and CDR2 SVGIG (reference sequence). V was pared by 3 bases and J by 13 bases, with 12 bases of the junction left unmatched. The CDR3 extends over 15 amino acids. CDR3 region: CAWSLTTSGGARQFF. DNA for the CDR3: TGTGCCTGGAGCCTAACTACTAGCGGGGGGGCTCGCCAGTTCTTC.

The V gene is TRBV14, the J gene TRBJ2-2; D unresolved. Germline V gene sequence: CDR1 SGHDN, CDR2 FVKESK. This CDR3 has 14 amino acids. V was pared by 1 base and J by 7 bases, with 10 bases between. The CDR3 region has the DNA TGTGCCAGCAGCCAAGGCCGGGTTAGCGGGGAGCTGTTTTTT. It is translated as CASSQGRVSGELFF.

V and J are TRBV7-9 and TRBJ2-1, with 8 bases lining up with TRBD2. Germline CDR1 and CDR2: SEHNR and FQNEAQ (reference sequence). This CDR3 is 12 amino acids long. V dropped 7 bases and J dropped 9; count of bases not matched to a gene: 5. The CDR3 DNA reads as TGTGCCAGCAACCTCGGGAGGGGTGAGCAGTTCTTC. It encodes CASNLGRGEQFF.

The chain joins TRBV3-1 (or the pseudogene TRBV3-2) to TRBJ1-3, with D maybe TRBD1 (6 bases). The CDR3 spans 16 residues. V lost 4 bases and J lost 4, with 17 bases in between. Germline V gene data show CDR1 as LGHDT and CDR2 as YNNKEL (reference sequence). The CDR3 here is CASSLRGQGRGNTIYF. In DNA form, the CDR3 reads TGTGCCAGCAGCCTTAGAGGTCAGGGGAGGGGAAACACCATATATTTT.

J is TRBJ2-7 and V is TRBV4-1; D is perhaps TRBD2 (7 bases). CDR3 length: 17 amino acids. Trimming removed 5 bases from V and 4 bases from J, with 24 bases in between. Germline assignment: CDR1 MGHRA and CDR2 YSYEKL. CDR3 bases: TGCGCCAGCAGCTCTCACCCGGGAGGCCAACAGGGATACGAGCAGTACTTC. As protein: CASSSHPGGQQGYEQYF.

The chain has TRBV11-3 and TRBJ2-1; D unresolved. Germline-derived CDR1 and CDR2 are SGHNT and YENEEA. The CDR3 runs to 13 residues. V lost 8 bases and J 2 bases, leaving 10 bases between the germline ends. CDR3 DNA sequence: TGTGCCAGCGGCAGAGAAACCTACAATGAGCAGTTCTTC. As protein: CASGRETYNEQFF.

The chain employs TRBV3-1 (or the pseudogene TRBV3-2) and TRBJ2-5, with D hard to call. Deletions cut 2 bases from V and 7 bases from J, with 8 bases between. The CDR3 totals 12 residues. Germline V gene lookup returns CDR1 LGHDT and CDR2 YNNKEL (reference sequence). The CDR3 sequence is CASSQPPGTQYF. The CDR3 region has the DNA TGTGCCAGCAGCCAACCTCCAGGGACCCAGTACTTC.

In its sample, this clone was seen a few times. J is TRBJ1-3 and V is TRBV6-1; D gene ambiguous. Looked up from germline, CDR1 is MNHNS and CDR2 is SASEGT. The V end lost 1 base, the J end lost 0 bases, and 13 bases lay between the germline ends. The CDR3 runs to 17 residues. This CDR3 is CASSEGTRRASGNTIYF. The DNA of the CDR3 is TGTGCCAGCAGTGAAGGCACGCGGCGGGCCTCTGGAAACACCATATATTTT.

This chain joins TRBV19 and TRBJ2-7; D gene unclear. Trimming took 6 bases from V and 6 from J, leaving 15 bases between them. The CDR3 is 13 residues long. In germline, CDR1 is LNHDA, CDR2 SQIVND (reference sequence). The CDR3 is CASSRAEIAEQYF. CDR3 bases: TGTGCCAGTAGCCGCGCTGAGATCGCCGAGCAGTACTTC.

This chain connects TRBV6-2 or TRBV6-3 to TRBJ2-7; 7 nucleotides line up with TRBD1. The V gene end was trimmed by 5 bases and the J gene end by 7 bases; junction bases not matched to a gene: 8. Germline CDR1 reads MNHEY; CDR2 reads SVGEGT. The CDR3 consists of 13 residues. This chain's CDR3 is CASSKKTGPEQYF. In nucleotides, the CDR3 is TGTGCCAGCAGTAAAAAGACAGGGCCTGAGCAGTACTTC.

The chain uses TRBV19 and TRBJ1-1, with TRBD1 as a possible D gene (6 bases). The germline gives CDR1 LNHDA, CDR2 SQIVND (reference sequence). Trimming removed 3 bases from V and 10 bases from J, with 15 bases in between. This CDR3 has 13 residues. The chain's CDR3 is CASSIGDGGAAFF. CDR3 sequence (DNA): TGTGCCAGTAGTATCGGGGATGGGGGCGCAGCTTTCTTT.

The chain uses TRBV3-1 (or the pseudogene TRBV3-2) and TRBJ1-2; D call uncertain. Germline V gives CDR1 LGHDT, CDR2 YNNKEL (reference sequence). V was pared by 1 base and J by 0 bases, with 9 bases between. The CDR3 covers 15 residues. The CDR3 loop is CASSQALGTNYGYTF. CDR3 bases: TGTGCCAGCAGCCAAGCGTTGGGGACTAACTATGGCTACACCTTC.

The chain links TRBV7-3 to TRBJ2-1, with 11 bases aligning to TRBD2. The junction had 2 bases not matched to a gene; V was cut back by 4 bases and J by 3 bases. The CDR3 is 15 amino acids. In germline, CDR1 is SGHTA, CDR2 FQGTGA. The CDR3 DNA follows: TGTGCCAGCAGCTCCGGACTAGCGGGCTACAATGAGCAGTTCTTC. It is translated as CASSSGLAGYNEQFF. Complete variable domain (other parts from reference TRBV7-3 and TRBJ2-1): GAGVSQTPSNKVTEKGKYVELRCDPISGHTALYWYRQSLGQGPEFLIYFQGTGAADDSGLPNDRFFAVRPEGSVSTLKIQRTERGDSAVYLCASSSGLAGYNEQFFGPGTRLTVL.

The rearrangement links TRBV9 to TRBJ2-7; D remains unclear. Germline CDR1 SGDLS, CDR2 YYNGEE. The length of the CDR3 is 13 residues. V was shortened by 0 bases and J by 2 bases, with 6 bases between the two germline ends. CDR3 bases: TGTGCCAGCAGCGTAGGGGTAACCTACGAGCAGTACTTC. Its protein is CASSVGVTYEQYF. Filled out from reference TRBV9 and TRBJ2-7, the complete variable domain reads DSGVTQTPKHLITATGQRVTLRCSPRSGDLSVYWYQQSLDQGLQFLIQYYNGEERAKGNILERFSAQQFPDLHSELNLSSLELGDSALYFCASSVGVTYEQYFGPGTRLTVT.

There are a few counts of this clone. This chain joins TRBV4-3 and TRBJ1-3; no clear D. Trimming pared 3 bases from V and 3 bases from J, leaving 12 bases between. This CDR3 spans 15 amino acids. The germline gives CDR1 LGHNA, CDR2 YSLEER. Written as DNA, the CDR3 is TGCGCCAGCAGCCAGGCAGAAGGTCATGGAAACACCATATATTTT. Protein sequence: CASSQAEGHGNTIYF.

This clone has only a few counts. This rearrangement joins TRBV5-1 to TRBJ2-7; 8 bases agree with TRBD1. The V gene end was trimmed by 5 bases and the J gene end by 2 bases; junction bases not matched to a gene: 6. This CDR3 region has 14 residues. Germline values: CDR1 SGHRS, CDR2 YFSETQ. The CDR3 region has the DNA TGCGCCAGCAGTCCTAGGACAGGGCCCTACGAGCAGTACTTC. This encodes CASSPRTGPYEQYF.

V usage is TRBV5-1 and J usage is TRBJ2-2; D is unresolved. Trimming took 4 bases from V and 2 from J, leaving 9 bases between them. The CDR3 spans 14 residues. Germline CDR1 and CDR2: SGHRS and YFSETQ. The chain's CDR3 is CASSIYPNTGELFF. CDR3 DNA: TGCGCCAGCAGCATCTACCCTAACACCGGGGAGCTGTTTTTT. The full variable domain, completed using reference TRBV5-1 and TRBJ2-2, is KAGVTQTPRYLIKTRGQQVTLSCSPISGHRSVSWYQQTPGQGLQFLFEYFSETQRNKGNFPGRFSGRQFSNSRSEMNVSTLELGDSALYLCASSIYPNTGELFFGEGSRLTVL.

The chain employs TRBV28 and TRBJ2-7; TRBD2 matches at 8 bases. The CDR3 consists of 15 residues. V lost 3 bases, J lost 2 bases, and 6 bases stayed unmatched. Germline CDR1 and CDR2: MDHEN and SYDVKM. The CDR3 loop reads CASSLAGGGTYEQYF. CDR3 nucleotide sequence: TGTGCCAGCAGTTTGGCAGGCGGGGGGACCTACGAGCAGTACTTC.

V gene TRBV11-2 combines with J gene TRBJ2-7; TRBD2 agrees at 11 bases. J was trimmed by 7 bases and V by 5 bases; bases with no gene match: 13. Germline loops: CDR1 SGHAT, CDR2 FQNNGV. This CDR3 is 16 amino acids long. The CDR3 nucleotides are TGTGCCAGCAGCCGTCGACTAGCGGGGACATTGGGGGAGCAGTACTTC. It specifies CASSRRLAGTLGEQYF.